The clone carrying this T cell receptor beta chain was seen repeatedly, ten times or more. The CDR3 length is 13 residues. V was cut by 0 bases and J by 7 bases, with 10 bases left in between. Germline V CDR1 and CDR2: WNHNN, SYGVQD (reference sequence). The record originates from a study of blood T cell repertoires in COVID-19. At the level of the study: Whether acute or convalescent, the COVID-19 samples came from the United States, Italy and Spain. In each case, the material was cDNA or gDNA derived from T cells, B-cell-depleted T cells, or PBMCs.

As processed by the authors: Nucleated cell counts were estimated from reference gene primer amplification. Sequencing used immunoSEQ multiplex PCR; TCRdb keeps in-frame clones, though not all of them. The V and J calls and clone size come from that table; D and trimming were worked out from the DNA. The sample has around 200,000 clones, approximately 82% seen once. V is TRBV10-1 and J is TRBJ2-7, with TRBD2 as a possible D gene (6 bases). Sequencing used peripheral blood. The sequence was obtained from a man aged 40-49 years with active or convalescent COVID-19. The CDR3 loop reads CASSESLGTEQYF. The DNA of the CDR3 is TGCGCCAGCAGTGAGTCATTAGGGACTGAGCAGTACTTC.